What follows describes a single TCR beta chain. The sample originates from a study of blood T cell repertoires in COVID-19. Study details: Spain, Italy and the United States supplied samples that represented acute and convalescent COVID-19.

V lost 5 bases and J 4 bases, leaving 12 bases between the germline ends. The V gene's germline CDR1 is LNHDA and CDR2 SQIVND (reference sequence). The CDR3 is 15 amino acids. In the source study's methods: Reference gene primers were amplified, and this amplification served to estimate nucleated cell counts. Assay used: immunoSEQ multiplex PCR; TCRdb lists only in-frame clones, some missing. The V and J calls and clone size come from that table; D and trimming were worked out from the DNA. The top ten clones hold around 40% of a sample with tens of thousands of clones, around four fifths of them seen once.

The chain is built from TRBV19 and TRBJ1-6, with a weak D call TRBD1 (6 bases). The source of this sequence is a woman of 80 years or more with acute or convalescent COVID-19. Sample: peripheral blood. The CDR3 region is CASSDTGTYNSPLHF. The CDR3 region has the DNA TGTGCCAGTAGTGACACCGGGACATATAATTCACCCCTCCACTTT.